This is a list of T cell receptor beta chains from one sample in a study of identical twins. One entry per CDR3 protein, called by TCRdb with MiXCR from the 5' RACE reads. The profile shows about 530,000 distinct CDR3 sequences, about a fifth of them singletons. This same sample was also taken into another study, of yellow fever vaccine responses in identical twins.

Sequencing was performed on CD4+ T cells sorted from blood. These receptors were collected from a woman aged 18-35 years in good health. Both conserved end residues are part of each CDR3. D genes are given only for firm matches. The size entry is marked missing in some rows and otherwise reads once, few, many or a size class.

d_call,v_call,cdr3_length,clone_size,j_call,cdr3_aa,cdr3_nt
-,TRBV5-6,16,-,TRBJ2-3,CASSTEGSDSTDTQYF,TGTGCCAGCAGCACGGAGGGCAGCGACAGCACAGATACGCAGTATTTT
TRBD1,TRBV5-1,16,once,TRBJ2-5,CASSLRQGAGGETQYF,TGCGCCAGCAGCCTCCGACAGGGGGCAGGGGGAGAGACCCAGTACTTC
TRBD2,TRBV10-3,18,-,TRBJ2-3,CAIRGTSGRADVPDTQYF,TGTGCCATCAGGGGGACTAGCGGGAGGGCCGACGTCCCAGATACGCAGTATTTT
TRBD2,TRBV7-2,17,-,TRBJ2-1,CASSLPRRGGAYNEQFF,TGTGCCAGCAGCCTCCCGCGTCGGGGGGGGGCCTACAATGAGCAGTTCTTC
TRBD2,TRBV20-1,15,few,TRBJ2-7,CSARAPSGSVYEQYF,TGCAGTGCTAGAGCGCCTAGCGGGAGTGTATACGAGCAGTACTTC
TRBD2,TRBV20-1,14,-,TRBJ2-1,CSARPSGRAHEQFF,TGCAGTGCCCGCCCTAGCGGGAGGGCCCATGAGCAGTTCTTC
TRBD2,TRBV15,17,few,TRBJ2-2,CATLTSGGYGDTGELFF,TGTGCCACCCTGACTAGCGGGGGCTACGGGGACACCGGGGAGCTGTTTTTT
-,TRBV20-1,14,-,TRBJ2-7,CSARGRSRAYEQYF,TGCAGTGCTAGAGGACGTTCCCGGGCCTACGAGCAGTACTTC
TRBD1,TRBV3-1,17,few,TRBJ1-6,CASSQEDRGRSNSPLHF,TGTGCCAGCAGCCAAGAGGACAGGGGGCGTAGTAATTCACCCCTCCACTTT
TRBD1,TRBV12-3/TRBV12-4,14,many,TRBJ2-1,CASTLRDRINEQFF,TGTGCCAGCACCCTGCGGGACAGGATCAATGAGCAGTTCTTC
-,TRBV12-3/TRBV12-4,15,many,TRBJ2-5,CASSLGDILQETQYF,TGTGCCAGCAGTTTAGGGGACATCCTCCAAGAGACCCAGTACTTC
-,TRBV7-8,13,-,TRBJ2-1,CASSKPSLNEQFF,TGTGCCAGCAGCAAACCTTCTCTCAATGAGCAGTTCTTC
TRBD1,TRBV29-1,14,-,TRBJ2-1,CSVGGTGGYNEQFF,TGCAGCGTTGGGGGGACAGGGGGCTACAATGAGCAGTTCTTC
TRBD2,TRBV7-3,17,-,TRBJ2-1,CASSLGTSGKRGYEQFF,TGTGCCAGCAGCTTGGGGACTAGCGGAAAGAGAGGCTATGAGCAGTTCTTC
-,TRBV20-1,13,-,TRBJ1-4,CSARTTTNEKLFF,TGCAGTGCACGGACTACAACTAATGAAAAACTGTTTTTT
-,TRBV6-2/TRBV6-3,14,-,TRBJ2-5,CASSYGAAQVTQYF,TGTGCCAGCAGTTACGGGGCAGCTCAAGTGACCCAGTACTTC
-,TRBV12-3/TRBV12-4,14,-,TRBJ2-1,CASSYRLVLGEQFF,TGTGCCAGCAGTTACCGACTAGTTCTAGGTGAGCAGTTCTTC
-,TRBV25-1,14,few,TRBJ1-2,CASSGSGEYYGYTF,TGTGCCAGCAGTGGGTCAGGGGAATACTATGGCTACACCTTC
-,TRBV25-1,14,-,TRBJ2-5,CASSGAGTQETQYF,TGTGCCAGCAGTGGTGCAGGTACCCAAGAGACCCAGTACTTC
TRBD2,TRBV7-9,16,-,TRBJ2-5,CASSLYLLAGGETQYF,TGTGCCAGCAGCTTATATCTCTTAGCGGGAGGAGAGACCCAGTACTTC
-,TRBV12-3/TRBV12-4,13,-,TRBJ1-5,CAKSLSGDQPQHF,TGTGCCAAAAGTTTATCCGGGGATCAGCCCCAGCATTTT
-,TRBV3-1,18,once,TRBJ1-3,CASSQVLISPGSGNTIYF,TGTGCCAGCAGCCAAGTTTTGATCAGCCCCGGCTCTGGAAACACCATATATTTT
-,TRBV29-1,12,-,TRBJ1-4,CSVGGSNEKLFF,TGCAGCGTTGGAGGGTCTAATGAAAAACTGTTTTTT
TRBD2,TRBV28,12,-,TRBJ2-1,CASSHGLAGQFF,TGTGCCAGCAGTCACGGACTAGCCGGGCAGTTCTTC
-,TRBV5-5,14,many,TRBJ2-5,CASSLGHTQETQYF,TGTGCCAGCAGCTTGGGACACACTCAAGAGACCCAGTACTTC
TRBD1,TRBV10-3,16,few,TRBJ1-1,CAISESQTGVNTEAFF,TGTGCCATCAGTGAGTCCCAGACAGGGGTGAACACTGAAGCTTTCTTT
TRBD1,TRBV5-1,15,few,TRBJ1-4,CASSWTGQGREKLFF,TGCGCCAGCAGCTGGACGGGACAGGGCCGAGAAAAACTGTTTTTT
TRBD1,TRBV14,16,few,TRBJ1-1,CASSQGIRGRFNEAFF,TGTGCCAGCAGCCAAGGGATCAGGGGGCGTTTTAATGAAGCTTTCTTT
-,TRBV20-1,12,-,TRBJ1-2,CSASTDSSGYTF,TGCAGTGCTAGTACCGACTCCTCAGGCTACACCTTC
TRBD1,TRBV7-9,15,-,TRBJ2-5,CASVGTGRSGETQYF,TGTGCCAGTGTGGGGACAGGTCGAAGCGGGGAGACCCAGTACTTC
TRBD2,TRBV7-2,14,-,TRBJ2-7,CASSSRTSSYEQYF,TGTGCCAGCAGCTCGCGGACTAGTTCCTACGAGCAGTACTTC
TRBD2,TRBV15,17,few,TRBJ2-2,CATSRDPGLAATGELFF,TGTGCCACCAGCAGAGATCCTGGACTAGCGGCCACCGGGGAGCTGTTTTTT
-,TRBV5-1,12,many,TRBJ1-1,CASARGNTEAFF,TGCGCCAGCGCCCGGGGAAACACTGAAGCTTTCTTT
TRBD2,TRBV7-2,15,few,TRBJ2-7,CASSLTSGPVYEQYF,TGTGCCAGCAGCTTAACTAGCGGTCCCGTCTACGAGCAGTACTTC
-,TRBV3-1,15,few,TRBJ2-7,CASSQEQRSSYEQYF,TGTGCCAGCAGCCAAGAACAGCGCAGCTCCTACGAGCAGTACTTC
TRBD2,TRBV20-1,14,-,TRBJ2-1,CSARDGTSHNEQFF,TGCAGTGCTAGAGACGGGACTAGTCACAATGAGCAGTTCTTC
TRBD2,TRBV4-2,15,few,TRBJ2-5,CASSQAERGQETQYF,TGTGCCAGCAGCCAAGCGGAGCGGGGCCAAGAGACCCAGTACTTC
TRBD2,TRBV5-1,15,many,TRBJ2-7,CASSLDAGGPYEQYF,TGCGCCAGCAGCTTGGATGCGGGAGGGCCTTACGAGCAGTACTTC
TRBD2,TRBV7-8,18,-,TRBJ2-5,CASSLVGLAGGPQETQYF,TGTGCCAGCAGCTTAGTCGGGCTAGCGGGAGGGCCCCAAGAGACCCAGTACTTC
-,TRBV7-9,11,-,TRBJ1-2,CASSSRGGYTF,TGTGCCAGCAGCTCGAGGGGTGGCTACACCTTC
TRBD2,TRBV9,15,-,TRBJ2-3,CASSVAGTSADTQYF,TGTGCCAGCAGCGTAGCCGGGACTAGCGCAGATACGCAGTATTTT
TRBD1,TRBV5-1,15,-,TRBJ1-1,CASSGGTAMNTEAFF,TGCGCCAGCAGCGGCGGGACAGCCATGAACACTGAAGCTTTCTTT
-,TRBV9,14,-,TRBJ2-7,CASSVGVGSYEQYF,TGTGCCAGCAGCGTAGGGGTAGGGAGCTACGAGCAGTACTTC